This T cell receptor beta chain is drawn from a study of CD8+ T cells in alopecia areata. Whole-study results and caveats: Compared with normal scalp, lesional scalp had higher clonality and more expanded CD8+ clones. Only a single nonresponder existed, so baseline CD8+ expansion links stay unclear.

As to treatment: oral pan-JAK inhibitor, 5-10 mg twice daily. Following extraction, RNA underwent reverse transcription to cDNA, which served as the sequencing template. Generated by immunoSEQ multiplex PCR, the TCRdb table keeps only in-frame clones and is missing some. Of about 200,000 clones in the sample, 45% to 75% were seen once. On this clone itself: The antigen is unknown.

This sequence originates from a human donor with alopecia areata. Sequenced here: CD4+ T cells sorted from blood, sampled at week 4, from a patient treated with tofacitinib.

CDR3 amino acids: CASSPLVGETQYF. CDR3 bases: TGTGCCAGCAGCCCCCTGGTAGGAGAGACCCAGTACTTC. The chain carries TRBV7-8 and TRBJ2-5; D ambiguous. The CDR3 is 13 residues long. V lost 5 bases and J lost 4, with 11 bases in between. Germline V gene lookup returns CDR1 SGHVS and CDR2 FQNEAQ.